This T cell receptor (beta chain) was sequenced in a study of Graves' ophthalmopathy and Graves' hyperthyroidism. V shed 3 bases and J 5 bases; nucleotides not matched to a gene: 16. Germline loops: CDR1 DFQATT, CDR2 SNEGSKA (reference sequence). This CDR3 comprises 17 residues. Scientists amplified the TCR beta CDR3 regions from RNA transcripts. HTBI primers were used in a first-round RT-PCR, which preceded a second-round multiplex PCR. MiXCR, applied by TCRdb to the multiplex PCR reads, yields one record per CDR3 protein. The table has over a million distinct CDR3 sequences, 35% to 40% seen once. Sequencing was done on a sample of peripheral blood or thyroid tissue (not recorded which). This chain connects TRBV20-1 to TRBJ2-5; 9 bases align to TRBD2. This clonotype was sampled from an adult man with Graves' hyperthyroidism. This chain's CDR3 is CSARGVAGAGLGETQYF. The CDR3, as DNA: TGCAGTGCTAGGGGAGTAGCGGGAGCAGGCCTCGGTGAGACCCAGTACTTC.